This T cell receptor (beta chain) appears in the sequencing data of a study of T cell repertoires in cytomegalovirus infection. TCRdb analysed the reads with MiXCR anew, one entry per CDR3 protein. The table shows around 540,000 distinct CDR3 sequences, with about 33% occurring only once. Notes on this clonotype: Its antigen remains unidentified.

Looked up from germline, CDR1 is MNHNS and CDR2 is SASEGT. V shed 0 bases, J shed 5 bases, and the junction held 10 bases outside the gene matches. CDR3 length: 17 residues. The sequences come from cultured PBMCs, collected from culture after CMV antigen stimulation. The rearrangement links TRBV6-1 to TRBJ2-1; TRBD2 matches at 7 bases. This receptor was identified in a human donor in good health (CMV status not recorded). Some clones in this sample may be carry-over from other donors' samples. The CDR3 protein is CASSEAGGWTPNNEQFF. CDR3 in DNA: TGTGCCAGCAGTGAAGCGGGGGGGTGGACCCCAAACAATGAGCAGTTCTTC.